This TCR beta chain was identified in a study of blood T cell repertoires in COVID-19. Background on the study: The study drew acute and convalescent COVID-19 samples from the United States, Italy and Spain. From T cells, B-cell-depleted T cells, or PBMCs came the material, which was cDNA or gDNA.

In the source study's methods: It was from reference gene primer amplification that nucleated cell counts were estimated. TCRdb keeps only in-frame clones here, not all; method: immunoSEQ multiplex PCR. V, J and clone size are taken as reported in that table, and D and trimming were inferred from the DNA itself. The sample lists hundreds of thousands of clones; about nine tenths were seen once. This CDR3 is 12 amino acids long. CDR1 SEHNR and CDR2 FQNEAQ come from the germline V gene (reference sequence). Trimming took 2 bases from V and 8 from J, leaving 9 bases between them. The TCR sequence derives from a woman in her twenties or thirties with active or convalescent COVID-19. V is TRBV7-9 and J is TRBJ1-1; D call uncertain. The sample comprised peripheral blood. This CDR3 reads CASSLSSREAFF. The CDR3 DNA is TGTGCCAGCAGCTTATCATCCAGGGAAGCTTTCTTT.